Listed here are 30 T cell receptor beta chains from one sample, sequenced in a study of T cell changes during pregnancy in multiple sclerosis. The protocol was immunoSEQ multiplex PCR, while the TCRdb copy is restricted to in-frame clones and leaves out a portion. Of about 50,000 clones in the sample, around 90% were seen once. The source material was CD4+ T cells from peripheral blood mononuclear cells, sampled in the second trimester of pregnancy. The source of these receptors is a female donor with multiple sclerosis, enrolled in a pregnancy study.

The chain is built from TRBV7-2 and TRBJ2-5; no reliable D call. Germline CDR1 is SGHTA and CDR2 is FQGNSA. Trimming took off 1 base at V and 5 bases at J, with 5 bases between the two ends. CDR3 length: 12 residues. CDR3 coding DNA: TGTGCCAGCAGCTTAGTTCCGGAGACCCAGTACTTC. It codes for CASSLVPETQYF.

This chain connects TRBV14 to TRBJ2-3, with 14 bases identical to TRBD2. Germline V CDR1 and CDR2: SGHDN, FVKESK. The CDR3 has 18 amino acids. The V gene end was trimmed by 1 base and the J gene end by 5 bases; junction bases not matched to a gene: 8. The CDR3 sequence: CASSQVGLAGGTGDTQYF. CDR3 sequence (DNA): TGTGCCAGCAGCCAAGTCGGACTAGCGGGGGGTACAGGAGATACGCAGTATTTT.

V and J are TRBV4-1 and TRBJ2-1, with D possibly TRBD2 on 7 matching bases. Trimming removed 5 bases from V and 9 bases from J, with 20 bases in between. Germline lookup yields CDR1 MGHRA and CDR2 YSYEKL. This CDR3 is built from 15 residues. CDR3 nucleotide sequence: TGCGCCAGCAGCTCACCCGGGGGGCGTAATGGTGAGCAGTTCTTC. It is translated as CASSSPGGRNGEQFF.

The J gene is TRBJ2-1, the V gene TRBV5-1; 11 bases match TRBD2. The germline gives CDR1 SGHRS, CDR2 YFSETQ. V lost 0 bases to trimming and J lost 1 base; unmatched junction nucleotides: 9. This CDR3 spans 19 amino acids. CDR3 protein: CASSLALLAGASSYNEQFF. In DNA, the CDR3 is TGCGCCAGCAGCTTGGCGTTACTAGCGGGGGCGTCTTCCTACAATGAGCAGTTCTTC.

This chain joins TRBV11-2 and TRBJ2-2, with TRBD2 as a possible D gene (5 bases). V was pared by 5 bases and J by 6 bases, with 13 bases between. Germline CDR1 reads SGHAT; CDR2 reads FQNNGV. The CDR3 is 14 residues long. CDR3 DNA: TGTGCCAGCAGCCCTAATTCGGGGTCCGGGGAGCTGTTTTTT. Translation: CASSPNSGSGELFF.

The chain combines TRBV6-1 with TRBJ1-5; the D is unclear. The ends were cut back, 8 bases at V and 6 bases at J, with 14 bases in the middle. Germline CDR1 is MNHNS and CDR2 is SASEGT. This CDR3 spans 13 amino acids. The CDR3: CASEDPPGQPQHF. The DNA of the CDR3 is TGTGCCAGCGAAGACCCTCCAGGTCAGCCCCAGCATTTT.

The V call is TRBV18, the J call TRBJ2-7; D possibly corresponds to TRBD2 (7 bases). CDR3 length: 15 amino acids. Germline V gene sequence: CDR1 KGHSH, CDR2 LQKENI. Trimming removed 3 bases from V and 4 bases from J, with 16 bases in between. The CDR3 spells CASSPPGRGRYEQYF. The CDR3 DNA follows: TGTGCCAGCTCACCTCCGGGGAGGGGGAGATACGAGCAGTACTTC.

This sequence joins TRBV5-5 and TRBJ2-2; D is perhaps TRBD1 (6 bases). Per germline, CDR1 SGHKS and CDR2 YYEKEE (reference sequence). Trimming pared 3 bases from V and 7 bases from J, leaving 10 bases between. CDR3 length: 13 amino acids. The DNA for the CDR3 is TGTGCCAGCAGCTCAGGGGTAGTCGGGGAGCTGTTTTTT. It specifies CASSSGVVGELFF. The full variable domain, in which reference TRBV5-5 and TRBJ2-2 provide the parts outside the CDR3, is DAGVTQSPTHLIKTRGQQVTLRCSPISGHKSVSWYQQVLGQGPQFIFQYYEKEERGRGNFPDRFSARQFPNYSSELNVNALLLGDSALYLCASSSGVVGELFFGEGSRLTVL.

The V call is TRBV19, the J call TRBJ2-1, with 9 bases aligning to TRBD1. The CDR3 has 14 amino acids. Germline V gives CDR1 LNHDA, CDR2 SQIVND (reference sequence). V was clipped by 6 bases and J by 5 bases; unmatched bases: 5. The CDR3 region is CASRNRGHDNEQFF. CDR3 nucleotides: TGTGCCAGTAGGAACAGGGGGCATGACAATGAGCAGTTCTTC.

CDR3 DNA sequence: TGTGCCAGCAGCTTAGTTTACGTCGGGACAGCAGCAGATACGCAGTATTTT. This codes for CASSLVYVGTAADTQYF. V usage is TRBV11-2 and J usage is TRBJ2-3, with 7 bases lining up with TRBD1. Germline loops: CDR1 SGHAT, CDR2 FQNNGV. V lost 1 base and J lost 4; bases outside the gene matches: 11. The CDR3 is made up of 17 amino acids. The whole variable domain, filled in from reference TRBV11-2 and TRBJ2-3, reads EAGVAQSPRYKIIEKRQSVAFWCNPISGHATLYWYQQILGQGPKLLIQFQNNGVVDDSQLPKDRFSAERLKGVDSTLKIQPAKLEDSAVYLCASSLVYVGTAADTQYFGPGTRLTVL.

V and J are TRBV19 and TRBJ2-1; D gene uncertain. V lost 3 bases to trimming and J lost 0 bases, with 9 bases between them. The CDR3 length is 15 residues. Germline CDR1 and CDR2: LNHDA and SQIVND (reference sequence). CDR3 sequence (DNA): TGTGCCAGTAGTATCACTGCAAGCTCCTACAATGAGCAGTTCTTC. Protein: CASSITASSYNEQFF.

V is TRBV11-2 and J is TRBJ2-7; D might be TRBD1 (6 bases). This CDR3 comprises 16 residues. CDR1 SGHAT and CDR2 FQNNGV come from the germline V gene. Trimming took off 6 bases at V and 2 bases at J, with 20 bases between the two ends. CDR3 nucleotide sequence: TGTGCCAGCAGACTCCTCCTGACAGGAGCACCCTACGAGCAGTACTTC. Its translation: CASRLLLTGAPYEQYF.

This clone has just a few counts. Other DNA sequences within the sample encode an identical CDR3. The chain is built from TRBV5-1 and TRBJ1-5; no definite D call. The CDR3 runs 13 residues. The germline V gene encodes CDR1 SGHRS and CDR2 YFSETQ. The germline V and J ends were trimmed by 0 bases and 2 bases, with 3 bases remaining between them. The CDR3: CASSLAGNQPQHF. The CDR3 region has the DNA TGCGCCAGCAGCTTGGCAGGCAATCAGCCCCAGCATTTT.

The chain uses TRBV6-5 and TRBJ2-1; 8 bases map to TRBD2. Germline V CDR1 and CDR2: MNHEY, SVGAGI. V lost 6 bases, J lost 3 bases, and 1 base stayed unmatched. The CDR3 consists of 13 residues. The CDR3 loop reads CASRTSGYNEQFF. CDR3 DNA sequence: TGTGCCAGCAGAACTAGCGGCTACAATGAGCAGTTCTTC.

This clone appeared a single time. V and J are TRBV5-5 and TRBJ2-3; TRBD2 is a possible D gene (5 bases). Germline lookup yields CDR1 SGHKS and CDR2 YYEKEE (reference sequence). There are 14 residues in the CDR3. V dropped 0 bases and J dropped 1 base, with 6 bases sitting between them. CDR3 protein: CASSLERRTDTQYF. In nucleotides, the CDR3 is TGTGCCAGCAGCTTGGAGCGGCGCACAGATACGCAGTATTTT.

V is TRBV19 and J is TRBJ2-2; 7 nucleotides align to TRBD1. Germline V gene lookup returns CDR1 LNHDA and CDR2 SQIVND (reference sequence). J was trimmed by 0 bases and V by 6 bases; bases with no gene match: 4. The CDR3 has 15 amino acids. The CDR3 loop is CASRPTGANTGELFF. As DNA, the CDR3 is TGTGCCAGTAGACCTACAGGGGCGAACACCGGGGAGCTGTTTTTT.

The rearrangement links TRBV30 to TRBJ1-2; the D is unclear. The germline CDR1 and CDR2 sequences are GTSNPN and SVGIG (reference sequence). The V end lost 0 bases, the J end lost 4 bases, and 9 bases lay between the germline ends. The CDR3 covers 13 residues. The CDR3 sequence: CAWSVKQPYGYTF. Here the CDR3 DNA reads TGTGCCTGGAGTGTAAAACAGCCCTATGGCTACACCTTC.

The chain is built from TRBV29-1 and TRBJ1-2; D unresolved. This CDR3 contains 11 residues. The ends were cut back, 4 bases at V and 8 bases at J, with 11 bases in the middle. The germline V gene has CDR1 SQVTM and CDR2 ANQGSEA. In nucleotides, the CDR3 is TGCAGCGTTGGTAAAGCCGGGGGCTACACCTTC. Its protein is CSVGKAGGYTF.

The gene calls are TRBV23-1 and TRBJ1-1; 7 bases fit TRBD1. TRBV23-1 is flagged as an ORF with uncertain function. V lost 4 bases, J lost 0 bases, and 5 bases stayed unmatched. CDR3 length: 15 residues. The CDR3 DNA sequence: TGCGCCAGCAGTCGGGGACAGCCCATGAACACTGAAGCTTTCTTT. This translates into CASSRGQPMNTEAFF.

This chain links TRBV9 with TRBJ2-1; D is ambiguous. Germline V gene lookup returns CDR1 SGDLS and CDR2 YYNGEE. Trimming stripped 3 bases from V and 6 bases from J, with 7 bases between. The CDR3 loop spans 12 amino acids. The CDR3: CASSASFNEQFF. The CDR3 DNA is TGTGCCAGCAGCGCGAGTTTCAATGAGCAGTTCTTC.

V usage is TRBV2 and J usage is TRBJ2-3; 7 positions match TRBD2. In germline, CDR1 is SNHLY, CDR2 FYNNEI. This CDR3 spans 10 amino acids. Losses at the gene ends were 10 bases for V and 7 bases for J; bases not matched to a gene: 2. The CDR3 protein is CATGGNTQYF. CDR3 coding DNA: TGTGCCACCGGGGGGAATACGCAGTATTTT.

The rearrangement links TRBV9 to TRBJ2-3; 13 nucleotides align to TRBD2. V was pared by 4 bases and J by 5 bases, with 7 bases of the junction left unmatched. CDR3 length equals 16 residues. Per germline, CDR1 SGDLS and CDR2 YYNGEE. CDR3 sequence reads: CASSTGTSGAIDTQYF. The CDR3 DNA reads as TGTGCCAGCAGCACCGGGACTAGCGGGGCAATAGATACGCAGTATTTT. The full variable domain, in which reference TRBV9 and TRBJ2-3 provide the parts outside the CDR3, is DSGVTQTPKHLITATGQRVTLRCSPRSGDLSVYWYQQSLDQGLQFLIQYYNGEERAKGNILERFSAQQFPDLHSELNLSSLELGDSALYFCASSTGTSGAIDTQYFGPGTRLTVL.

The rearrangement links TRBV7-2 to TRBJ1-1; 9 bases map to TRBD1. Germline assignment: CDR1 SGHTA and CDR2 FQGNSA. This CDR3 region has 14 residues. V was clipped by 5 bases and J by 0 bases; unmatched bases: 1. CDR3 loop: CASSRDRVNTEAFF. For the CDR3, the DNA is TGTGCCAGCAGCCGGGACAGGGTGAACACTGAAGCTTTCTTT.

This chain joins TRBV12-5 and TRBJ2-3; perhaps TRBD2 as D (5 bases). Per the germline V gene, CDR1 is LGHNT and CDR2 is FRNRAP. V was trimmed by 3 bases and J by 3 bases, leaving 7 bases between them. This CDR3 is 13 amino acids long. CDR3 residues: CASGFGLTDTQYF. The CDR3 bases are TGTGCTAGTGGTTTCGGACTGACAGATACGCAGTATTTT.

The genes are TRBV2 and TRBJ2-1; 12 bases are shared with TRBD2. V dropped 3 bases and J dropped 7; count of bases not matched to a gene: 4. In germline, CDR1 is SNHLY, CDR2 FYNNEI. The CDR3 has 15 residues. CDR3 amino acids: CASSDLAGGVNEQFF. Here the CDR3 DNA reads TGTGCCAGCAGTGACCTAGCGGGGGGGGTAAATGAGCAGTTCTTC.

This clone was observed a single time. The chain recombines TRBV5-5 with TRBJ1-2, with unresolved D. CDR1 and CDR2 (germline): SGHKS, YYEKEE (reference sequence). The CDR3 runs 14 residues. Trimming removed 7 bases from V and 2 bases from J, with 15 bases in between. The CDR3, as DNA: TGTGCCAGCTCAAATCAGGCCAGAAACTATGGCTACACCTTC. Translated: CASSNQARNYGYTF.

In its sample, this clone was seen a few times. This chain links TRBV28 with TRBJ1-2; D ambiguous. The CDR3 contains 11 residues. Germline CDR1 and CDR2: MDHEN and SYDVKM. V gave up 6 bases and J gave up 3 bases, with 5 bases separating them. The CDR3 nucleotides read TGTGCCAGCAGCCGAGACTATGGCTACACCTTC. As protein: CASSRDYGYTF.

This clone was detected once. CDR3 sequence reads: CASSRQIGTVEQYF. In DNA form, the CDR3 reads TGTGCCAGCAGCCGCCAGATCGGGACAGTCGAGCAGTACTTC. The chain couples TRBV7-6 to TRBJ2-7; 7 nucleotides line up with TRBD1. With 5 bases clipped from V and 6 bases from J, the junction kept 10 bases outside the gene matches. Germline CDR1 SGHVS, CDR2 FNYEAQ. The CDR3 loop spans 14 amino acids.

The chain is built from TRBV2 and TRBJ1-4; D not certain. The CDR3 length is 11 residues. Trimming pared 1 base from V and 13 bases from J, leaving 7 bases between. The germline V gene has CDR1 SNHLY and CDR2 FYNNEI. CDR3 amino acids: CASSEVGRLFF. CDR3 sequence (DNA): TGTGCCAGCAGTGAAGTTGGGAGACTGTTTTTT.

V is TRBV27 and J is TRBJ1-1; possible D gene TRBD1, 5 bases. CDR1 is MNHEY, CDR2 SMNVEV, per germline (reference sequence). The ends were cut back, 5 bases at V and 10 bases at J, with 11 bases in the middle. The CDR3 sequence is 11 residues long. The CDR3 bases are TGTGCCAGCAGTGTGGGCAGGGCAGCTTTCTTT. This codes for CASSVGRAAFF.